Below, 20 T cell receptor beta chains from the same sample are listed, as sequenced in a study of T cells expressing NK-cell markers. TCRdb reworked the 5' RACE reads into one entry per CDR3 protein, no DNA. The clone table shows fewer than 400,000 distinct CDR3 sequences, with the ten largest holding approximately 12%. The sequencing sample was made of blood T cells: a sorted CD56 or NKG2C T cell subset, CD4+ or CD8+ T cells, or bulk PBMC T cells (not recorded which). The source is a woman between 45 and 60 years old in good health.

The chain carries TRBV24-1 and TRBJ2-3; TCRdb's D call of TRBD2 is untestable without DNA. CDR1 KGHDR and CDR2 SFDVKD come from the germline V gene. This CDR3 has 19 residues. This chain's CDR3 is CATRYNYRGRRGKTDTQYF.

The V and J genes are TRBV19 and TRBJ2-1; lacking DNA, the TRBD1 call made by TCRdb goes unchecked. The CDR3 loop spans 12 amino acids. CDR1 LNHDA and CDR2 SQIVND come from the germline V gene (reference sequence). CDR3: CASSIEGDEQFF.

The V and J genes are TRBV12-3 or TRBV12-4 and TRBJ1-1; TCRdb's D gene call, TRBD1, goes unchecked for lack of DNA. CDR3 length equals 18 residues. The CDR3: CASSSDPYRGRENTEAFF.

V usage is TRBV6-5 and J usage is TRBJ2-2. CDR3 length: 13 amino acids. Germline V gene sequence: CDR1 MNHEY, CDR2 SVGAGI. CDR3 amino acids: CASSYVETGELFF.

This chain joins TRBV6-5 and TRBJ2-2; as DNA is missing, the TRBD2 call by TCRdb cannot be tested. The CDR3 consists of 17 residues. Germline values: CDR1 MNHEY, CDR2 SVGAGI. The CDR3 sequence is CASSYPPSGANTGELFF.

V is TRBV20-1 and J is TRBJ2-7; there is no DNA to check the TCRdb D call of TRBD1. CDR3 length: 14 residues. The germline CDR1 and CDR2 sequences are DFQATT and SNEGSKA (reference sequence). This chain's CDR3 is CSARRVTGVAEQYF.

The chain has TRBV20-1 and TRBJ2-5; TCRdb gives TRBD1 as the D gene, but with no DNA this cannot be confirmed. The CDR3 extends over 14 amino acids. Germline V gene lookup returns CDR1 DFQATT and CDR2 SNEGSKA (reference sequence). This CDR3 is CSGYLEPGRETQYF.

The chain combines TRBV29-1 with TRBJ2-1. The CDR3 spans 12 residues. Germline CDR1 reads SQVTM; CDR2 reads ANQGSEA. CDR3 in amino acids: CSVTQIGSEQFF.

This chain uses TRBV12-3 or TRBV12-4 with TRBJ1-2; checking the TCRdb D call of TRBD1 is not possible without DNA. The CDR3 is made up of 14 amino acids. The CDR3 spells CASSLNSGIGGYTF.

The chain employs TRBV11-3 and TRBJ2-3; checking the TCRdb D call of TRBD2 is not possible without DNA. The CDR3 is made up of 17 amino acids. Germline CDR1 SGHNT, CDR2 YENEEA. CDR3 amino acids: CASSLDLGGSPTDTQYF.

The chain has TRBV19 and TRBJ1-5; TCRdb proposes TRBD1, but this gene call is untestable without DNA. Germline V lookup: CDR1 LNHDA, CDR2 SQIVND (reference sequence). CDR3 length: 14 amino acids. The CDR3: CASSIMGPHQPQHF.

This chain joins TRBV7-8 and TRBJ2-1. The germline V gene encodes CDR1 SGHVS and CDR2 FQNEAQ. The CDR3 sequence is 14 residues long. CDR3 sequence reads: CASSLVDSVNEQFF.

CDR3: CACQLRTESNQPQHF. The J gene is TRBJ1-5, the V gene TRBV2. CDR1 and CDR2 from the germline V gene are SNHLY and FYNNEI. The CDR3 contains 15 residues.

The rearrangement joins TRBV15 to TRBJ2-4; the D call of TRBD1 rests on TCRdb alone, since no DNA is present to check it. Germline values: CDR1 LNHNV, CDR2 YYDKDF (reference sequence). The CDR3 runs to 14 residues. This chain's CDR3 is CATSRERQGIPQYF.

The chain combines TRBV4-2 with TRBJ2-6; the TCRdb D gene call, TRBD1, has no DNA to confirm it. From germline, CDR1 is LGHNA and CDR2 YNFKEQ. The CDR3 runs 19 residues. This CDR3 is CASSQDGWGRLSGANVLTF.

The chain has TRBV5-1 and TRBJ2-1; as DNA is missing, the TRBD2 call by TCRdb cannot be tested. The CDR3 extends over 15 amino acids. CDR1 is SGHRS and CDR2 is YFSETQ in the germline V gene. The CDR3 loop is CASSLPLALNNEQFF.

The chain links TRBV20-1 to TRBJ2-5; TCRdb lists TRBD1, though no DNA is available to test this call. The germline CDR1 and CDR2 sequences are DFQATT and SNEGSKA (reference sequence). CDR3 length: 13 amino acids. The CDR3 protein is CSARPGQMETQYF.

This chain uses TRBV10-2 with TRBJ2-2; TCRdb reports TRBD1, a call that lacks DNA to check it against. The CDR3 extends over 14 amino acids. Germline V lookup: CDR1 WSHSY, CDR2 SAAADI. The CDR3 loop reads CASTGTGRTGELFF.

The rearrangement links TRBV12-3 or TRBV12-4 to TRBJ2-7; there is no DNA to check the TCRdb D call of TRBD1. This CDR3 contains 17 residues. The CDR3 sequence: CASSRDIKAGSSYEQYF.

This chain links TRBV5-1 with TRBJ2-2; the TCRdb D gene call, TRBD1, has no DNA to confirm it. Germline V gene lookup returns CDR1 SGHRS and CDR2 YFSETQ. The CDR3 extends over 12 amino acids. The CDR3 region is CASQRPPGELFF.